The T cell receptor (beta chain) described here comes from a study of OX40 agonist ivuxolimab in advanced cancers. The wider study: Patients were treated with intravenous ivuxolimab, dosed at 0.01 to 10 mg/kg and infused every 2 weeks.

The cohort excluded patients with autoimmune disease history or systemic immunosuppression. Peripheral blood came from all dose cohorts at three timepoints. Clones were read by immunoSEQ multiplex PCR, and TCRdb kept only the in-frame ones, dropping some. The table lists about 79,000 clones, about nine tenths of them singletons. This specimen consisted of CD4+ or CD8+ T cells sorted from blood, obtained in a trial of the OX40 agonist ivuxolimab. This TCR derives from an adult with an advanced solid tumor such as melanoma, head and neck, liver or kidney cancer.

The CDR3 DNA follows: TGTGCCAGCAGCTACCGCAGTGCGGCCTACTCACCCCTCCACTTT. It encodes CASSYRSAAYSPLHF. This chain links TRBV11-1 with TRBJ1-6; D is undetermined. The V gene lost 4 bases and the J gene lost 10 bases, with 17 bases spanning the gap. The CDR3 covers 15 residues. Germline V gene lookup returns CDR1 SGHAT and CDR2 FQDESV (reference sequence).